This T cell receptor (beta chain) was recorded in a study of blood T cell repertoires in COVID-19. Study summary: There were acute and convalescent COVID-19 samples, and they came from the United States, Italy and Spain. T cells, B-cell-depleted T cells, or PBMCs supplied cDNA or gDNA.

Methods used by the authors: Counts of nucleated cells, estimated from reference gene primer amplification, were obtained. Assay used: immunoSEQ multiplex PCR; TCRdb lists only in-frame clones, some missing. Clonal size and the V and J genes are those of that table, whereas D and trimming came from the DNA. The sample shows roughly 200,000 clones, approximately 81% of them seen only once. There are 13 residues in the CDR3. Germline CDR1 LNHDA, CDR2 SQIVND (reference sequence). Trimming removed 5 bases from V and 2 bases from J, with 10 bases in between. Material for sequencing was peripheral blood. This TCR came from a human donor in a cohort sampled during active COVID-19. This chain joins TRBV19 and TRBJ2-7; no clear D. CDR3 amino acids: CASSFIGTYEQYF. CDR3 sequence (DNA): TGTGCCAGTAGTTTTATTGGCACCTACGAGCAGTACTTC.